This entry is about one TCR beta chain. The sample holds many counts of this clone. What antigen it recognizes has not been identified. Qualities for individual bases were not recorded, and no much larger clone is one base off. TRB sequencing used genomic DNA with the immunoSEQ assay at survey resolution or the hsTCRB kit. As for the authors' bioinformatics: The immunoSEQ software handled initial read processing, and the LymphoSeq R package was used for repertoire analyses. Clonality was computed as 1 minus normalized Shannon entropy; Gini coefficient was also calculated for each TRB dataset. Phenotypes of unsorted samples were inferred by mapping TRB sequences from sorted subsets of the recipient or donor onto the same recipient's unsorted samples. Imported from immuneACCESS, the table was reduced by TCRdb to in-frame sequences with V and J called. These copies leave out some clones; in studies compared against another copy, an unresolved V gene accounts for under half, and the cause of the remainder is not known. That table is the source of V, J and clone size, and D and trimming were worked out from the DNA. This sample was tabulated with tens of thousands of clones, among which there are no singletons. The ten largest account for over 2% of the sample.

On the day of marrow donation, related bone marrow donors gave peripheral blood samples. Peripheral blood and bone marrow mononuclear cells were isolated by Ficoll-Hypaque density centrifugation and were cryopreserved. This specimen belongs to a study of T cells after posttransplantation cyclophosphamide (dated by TCRdb to about 2016). For the wider study: Using TRB sequencing, the study followed how the T cell repertoire reconstituted after myeloablative bone marrow transplantation in which posttransplantation cyclophosphamide served as GVHD prophylaxis. Antigen receptor sequencing covered samples from 30 to 40 PTCy-treated patients and some 15 of their related bone marrow donors. Blood from all 35 or so PTCy patients who had 1-year posttransplant specimens underwent TRB sequencing. In 3 patients, up to about 3 additional blood samples taken between 2 and 5.2 years after transplant also underwent TRB sequencing, as did pretransplant blood from a handful of patients. Because TRA and TRB clonality correlated tightly in some ten samples, later TCR analyses were limited to TRB. Public TRB sequences were compared against a database of over 3,000 sequences linked to responses to pathogens, tumor antigens, self-antigens and alloantigens. Overall results and qualifications from the work: Donor-recipient similarity was low at 1-2 months but rose over the first year, and later blood repertoires were often dominated by donor CD8+ memory clones. Across 45 to 50 patients, TRB clonality was highly associated with recipient CMV seropositivity and CMV reactivation, and PTCy diversity was similar to diversity in CNI/methotrexate controls. The TRB repertoires of T cells infiltrating skin or the GI tract showed only limited overlap with the TRB repertoires found in blood.

The germline V gene supplies CDR1 SNHLY and CDR2 FYNNEI. V lost 0 bases and J lost 4 bases; the stretch between them is 10 bases long. Including the terminal cysteine and phenylalanine, the CDR3 comprises 14 residues. The only DNA kept is the CDR3, 42 bases in frame from the first base. The sequence is built from TRBV2 and TRBJ2-7, and perhaps TRBD2 as D gene, on 5 matching bases. This clonotype was sampled from a man aged 45-65 years in good health, CMV-negative, and a related stem cell transplant donor. The material sequenced was PBMCs. The DNA reads TGTGCCAGCAGTGAAGCTAGCGATCCTTACGAGCAGTACTTC. Protein translation: CASSEASDPYEQYF. With the rest looked up from the reference TRBV2 and TRBJ2-7 genes rather than sequenced, the full variable domain is EPEVTQTPSHQVTQMGQEVILRCVPISNHLYFYWYRQILGQKVEFLVSFYNNEISEKSEIFDDQFSVERPDGSNFTLKIRSTKLEDSAMYFCASSEASDPYEQYFGPGTRLTVT.